These 29 T cell receptor beta chains share one sample of origin, sequenced in a study of cytomegalovirus exposure and HLA in healthy donors. This PCR relied on a set of 60 Vbeta primers and 13 Jbeta primers. Sequencing was performed with immunoSEQ multiplex PCR; in TCRdb, only in-frame clones are kept and a portion is missing. This table holds 100,000 to 150,000 clones, over 80% found once. The source material was PBMCs. These receptor sequences come from a man between 45 and 60 years old in good health and CMV-seronegative.

CDR3 sequence: CASSFRQGPPYSNQPQHF. Written as DNA, the CDR3 is TGTGCCAGCAGCTTCCGCCAGGGCCCCCCTTATAGCAATCAGCCCCAGCATTTT. V is TRBV7-8 and J is TRBJ1-5, with D possibly matching TRBD1 (5 bases). Germline assignment: CDR1 SGHVS and CDR2 FQNEAQ. V was shortened by 3 bases and J by 0 bases, with 18 bases between the two germline ends. The CDR3 is 18 residues long.

This chain uses TRBV19 with TRBJ1-1; the match to TRBD1 covers 8 bases. V dropped 10 bases and J dropped 5; count of bases not matched to a gene: 9. The germline CDR1 and CDR2 sequences are LNHDA and SQIVND (reference sequence). The CDR3 is 13 amino acids. The CDR3 loop is CATHTDRVTEAFF. The CDR3 region has the DNA TGTGCCACACATACGGACAGGGTTACTGAAGCTTTCTTT.

This clone was seen more than once but under ten times. In nucleotides, the CDR3 is TGTGCCAGCAGCCAAGTAGGACTAGCGGGGGGTGCTGGGGAGCTGTTTTTT. This translates into CASSQVGLAGGAGELFF. The chain has TRBV4-2 and TRBJ2-2, with 14 bases lining up with TRBD2. This CDR3 contains 17 residues. With V trimmed by 1 base and J by 8 bases, 6 bases remained unmatched. Per germline, CDR1 LGHNA and CDR2 YNFKEQ.

The chain has TRBV5-1 and TRBJ1-2, with D perhaps matching TRBD1 (5 bases). CDR3 length: 13 residues. Per the germline V gene, CDR1 is SGHRS and CDR2 is YFSETQ. V gave up 0 bases and J gave up 8 bases, with 11 bases separating them. The CDR3, as DNA: TGCGCCAGCAGCTTGGCGCCGGGGGAAGGCTACACCTTC. This translates into CASSLAPGEGYTF.

J is TRBJ1-1 and V is TRBV19, with 8 bases lining up with TRBD1. V dropped 2 bases and J dropped 4; count of bases not matched to a gene: 3. CDR1 and CDR2 from the germline V gene are LNHDA and SQIVND (reference sequence). The CDR3 sequence is 14 residues long. CDR3 protein: CASSIPTGGTEAFF. The DNA of the CDR3 is TGTGCCAGTAGTATACCCACAGGGGGCACTGAAGCTTTCTTT.

This rearrangement joins TRBV6-5 to TRBJ1-5, with D unclear. The CDR3 extends over 15 amino acids. Germline CDR1 and CDR2: MNHEY and SVGAGI. The V end was cut by 6 bases, the J end by 0 bases, with 12 bases between. The CDR3 DNA reads as TGTGCCAGCAGCTATGACACTTATAGCAATCAGCCCCAGCATTTT. Translating gives CASSYDTYSNQPQHF.

This clone was seen more than once but under ten times. This chain connects TRBV19 to TRBJ1-1; weak D call: TRBD1 (5 bases). This CDR3 has 13 amino acids. CDR1 is LNHDA, CDR2 SQIVND, per germline (reference sequence). Trimming removed 6 bases from V and 6 bases from J, with 14 bases in between. The CDR3 sequence is CASSSWGDPEAFF. CDR3 bases: TGTGCCAGTAGCTCATGGGGGGACCCTGAAGCTTTCTTT. Together with reference TRBV19 and TRBJ1-1, the CDR3 gives the full variable domain: DGGITQSPKYLFRKEGQNVTLSCEQNLNHDAMYWYRQDPGQGLRLIYYSQIVNDFQKGDIAEGYSVSREKKESFPLTVTSAQKNPTAFYLCASSSWGDPEAFFGQGTRLTVV.

The chain is built from TRBV11-1 and TRBJ2-1; 7 bases are shared with TRBD1. V was pared by 3 bases and J by 9 bases, with 11 bases of the junction left unmatched. CDR1 and CDR2 from the germline V gene are SGHAT and FQDESV (reference sequence). The CDR3 is made up of 15 amino acids. The CDR3 protein is CASSFGQELRFEQFF. In nucleotides, the CDR3 is TGTGCCAGCAGCTTCGGACAGGAGCTGAGGTTTGAGCAGTTCTTC.

The chain has TRBV11-2 and TRBJ2-7; tentative D call: TRBD2 (5 bases). The CDR3 has 15 residues. Germline CDR1 reads SGHAT; CDR2 reads FQNNGV. The V end was cut by 2 bases, the J end by 5 bases, with 16 bases between. The CDR3 reads CASSLRWEWTDEQYF. CDR3 nucleotides: TGTGCCAGCAGCTTACGGTGGGAGTGGACCGACGAGCAGTACTTC.

The chain links TRBV29-1 to TRBJ1-4; the match to TRBD1 covers 9 bases. Germline V gives CDR1 SQVTM, CDR2 ANQGSEA. The CDR3 length is 13 residues. Germline trimming cut 7 bases from V and 6 bases from J; bases unmatched to any gene: 6. The CDR3 bases are TGCAGCGCTTCCCGGACAGGGGATGAAAAACTGTTTTTT. Protein sequence: CSASRTGDEKLFF. The full variable domain, its missing parts supplied by reference TRBV29-1 and TRBJ1-4, is SAVISQKPSRDICQRGTSLTIQCQVDSQVTMMFWYRQQPGQSLTLIATANQGSEATYESGFVIDKFPISRPNLTFSTLTVSNMSPEDSSIYLCSASRTGDEKLFFGSGTQLSVL.

The chain uses TRBV27 and TRBJ2-3; a possible D gene is TRBD1 (6 bases). CDR3 length: 16 residues. The germline gives CDR1 MNHEY, CDR2 SMNVEV (reference sequence). V lost 4 bases to trimming and J lost 2 bases, with 16 bases between them. The CDR3 loop reads CASSWGPRTSTDTQYF. Here the CDR3 DNA reads TGTGCCAGCAGTTGGGGGCCCCGGACCTCCACAGATACGCAGTATTTT.

The rearrangement joins TRBV12-5 to TRBJ2-7, with D perhaps matching TRBD2 (6 bases). Deletions cut 6 bases from V and 3 bases from J, with 15 bases between. Germline CDR1 LGHNT, CDR2 FRNRAP. This CDR3 comprises 14 residues. CDR3 DNA sequence: TGTGCTAGTGGGGCGGGACCTGCCCGCTACGAGCAGTACTTC. Residues: CASGAGPARYEQYF. Complete variable domain (other parts from reference TRBV12-5 and TRBJ2-7): DARVTQTPRHKVTEMGQEVTMRCQPILGHNTVFWYRQTMMQGLELLAYFRNRAPLDDSGMPKDRFSAEMPDATLATLKIQPSEPRDSAVYFCASGAGPARYEQYFGPGTRLTVT.

V gene TRBV7-8 combines with J gene TRBJ2-5, with D maybe TRBD1 (6 bases). The V end was cut by 8 bases, the J end by 5 bases, with 9 bases between. Germline values: CDR1 SGHVS, CDR2 FQNEAQ. The CDR3 is 11 amino acids. CDR3 region: CASLGGETQYF. DNA of the CDR3: TGTGCCAGCCTAGGGGGTGAGACCCAGTACTTC.

V and J are TRBV6-4 and TRBJ1-3; D is unresolved. Germline lookup yields CDR1 MRHNA and CDR2 SNTAGT. This CDR3 has 16 amino acids. V dropped 0 bases and J dropped 4 bases, with 13 bases sitting between them. In DNA form, the CDR3 reads TGTGCCAGCAGTGACTCTGAGGCGGCGAGGGGAAACACCATATATTTT. Translating it yields CASSDSEAARGNTIYF.

The rearrangement joins TRBV6-5 to TRBJ1-5; 9 bases fit TRBD1. V dropped 6 bases and J dropped 5; count of bases not matched to a gene: 8. This CDR3 has 15 residues. The germline V gene encodes CDR1 MNHEY and CDR2 SVGAGI. CDR3 coding DNA: TGTGCCAGCAGCTACGGGGACAGGGCGGATCAGCCCCAGCATTTT. Protein product: CASSYGDRADQPQHF.

The genes are TRBV4-2 and TRBJ1-5; unclear D gene. Germline V lookup: CDR1 LGHNA, CDR2 YNFKEQ. Trimming stripped 0 bases from V and 7 bases from J, with 7 bases between. This CDR3 is 13 amino acids long. DNA for the CDR3: TGTGCCAGCAGCCAAGAACTTTTCCAGCCCCAGCATTTT. Its translation is CASSQELFQPQHF.

The rearrangement joins TRBV7-2 to TRBJ2-7; tentative D call: TRBD2 (6 bases). This CDR3 contains 14 residues. Germline lookup yields CDR1 SGHTA and CDR2 FQGNSA. Trimming removed 3 bases at V and 2 bases at J, with 11 bases between. The CDR3 DNA is TGTGCCAGCAGCTTTGACGGGGGTCCCTACGAGCAGTACTTC. Amino acid sequence: CASSFDGGPYEQYF.

The rearrangement joins TRBV6-1 to TRBJ2-5, with 8 nucleotides matching TRBD2. The J call may be faulty, since TRBJ2-7 better matches the DNA end. The CDR3 contains 16 residues. The germline V gene has CDR1 MNHNS and CDR2 SASEGT. DNA of the CDR3: TGTGCCAGCAGTGAAGCCCCCGGACTAGCCTACTACGAGCAGTACTTC. Translating gives CASSEAPGLAYYEQYF.

This CDR3 is CASGLAGLNEQFF. The DNA for the CDR3 is TGTGCCAGCGGTCTAGCGGGACTCAATGAGCAGTTCTTC. This chain joins TRBV6-1 and TRBJ2-1, with 9 bases identical to TRBD2. Per germline, CDR1 MNHNS and CDR2 SASEGT. After removal of 8 bases from V and 6 bases from J, the junction contained 5 bases not matched to a gene. This CDR3 has 13 amino acids.

The J gene is TRBJ1-1, the V gene TRBV5-1; perhaps TRBD1 as D (5 bases). The ends were cut back, 3 bases at V and 1 base at J, with 13 bases in the middle. This CDR3 is 15 amino acids long. Looked up from germline, CDR1 is SGHRS and CDR2 is YFSETQ. The CDR3 protein is CASSSLGTGNTEAFF. The CDR3 coding sequence is TGCGCCAGCAGCTCGTTGGGAACAGGGAACACTGAAGCTTTCTTT. The variable domain in full, with the rest retrieved from reference TRBV5-1 and TRBJ1-1, is KAGVTQTPRYLIKTRGQQVTLSCSPISGHRSVSWYQQTPGQGLQFLFEYFSETQRNKGNFPGRFSGRQFSNSRSEMNVSTLELGDSALYLCASSSLGTGNTEAFFGQGTRLTVV.

The CDR3 is CASSVGGTGSYTF. In nucleotides, the CDR3 is TGTGCCAGCAGCGTAGGGGGAACAGGGTCCTACACCTTC. The chain carries TRBV9 and TRBJ1-2; tentatively, D is TRBD1 (6 bases). The CDR3 has 13 amino acids. Per germline, CDR1 SGDLS and CDR2 YYNGEE. Trimming stripped 0 bases from V and 10 bases from J, with 13 bases between.

The V and J genes are TRBV11-3 and TRBJ2-3, with D possibly matching TRBD1 (6 bases). Germline values: CDR1 SGHNT, CDR2 YENEEA. V shed 2 bases and J shed 6 bases, with 12 bases lying between them. The CDR3 covers 14 residues. CDR3: CASSLSGVTDTQYF. CDR3 bases: TGTGCCAGCAGCTTATCAGGGGTTACGGATACGCAGTATTTT. The whole variable domain, filled in from reference TRBV11-3 and TRBJ2-3, reads EAGVVQSPRYKIIEKKQPVAFWCNPISGHNTLYWYLQNLGQGPELLIRYENEEAVDDSQLPKDRFSAERLKGVDSTLKIQPAELGDSAVYLCASSLSGVTDTQYFGPGTRLTVL.

V is TRBV11-3 and J is TRBJ2-1, with D maybe TRBD1 (7 bases). This CDR3 contains 12 residues. V lost 5 bases and J lost 9, with 11 bases in between. Germline values: CDR1 SGHNT, CDR2 YENEEA. This CDR3 reads CASSPGGIEQFF. The CDR3 DNA sequence: TGTGCCAGCAGCCCAGGGGGGATTGAGCAGTTCTTC.

The chain couples TRBV6-1 to TRBJ1-2; D may be TRBD1 (6 bases). Germline CDR1 MNHNS, CDR2 SASEGT. This CDR3 region has 12 residues. Trimming cost V 6 bases and J 6 bases, with 11 bases left between them. The CDR3 here is CASRPNRDGYTF. Here the CDR3 DNA reads TGTGCCAGCAGACCCAACAGGGATGGCTACACCTTC.

The chain employs TRBV6-5 and TRBJ2-4; TRBD2 matches 8 bases. In germline, CDR1 is MNHEY, CDR2 SVGAGI. This CDR3 is built from 11 residues. J was trimmed by 14 bases and V by 5 bases; bases with no gene match: 5. CDR3 amino acids: CASSPGGEKYF. In DNA form, the CDR3 reads TGTGCCAGCAGTCCCGGGGGGGAAAAGTACTTC.

The chain is built from TRBV7-8 and TRBJ1-5; D is unclear. V lost 5 bases and J 3 bases, leaving 14 bases between the germline ends. This CDR3 region has 15 residues. Germline assignment: CDR1 SGHVS and CDR2 FQNEAQ. For the CDR3, the DNA is TGTGCCAGCAGCCTCCCGTCAGGCTACAATCAGCCCCAGCATTTT. Its protein is CASSLPSGYNQPQHF.

V usage is TRBV7-2 and J usage is TRBJ1-5, with D hard to call. Germline-derived CDR1 and CDR2 are SGHTA and FQGNSA. Trimming cost V 2 bases and J 3 bases, with 11 bases left between them. This CDR3 spans 15 amino acids. CDR3 sequence reads: CASSLPHGVNQPQHF. CDR3 DNA sequence: TGTGCCAGCAGCTTACCACACGGGGTCAATCAGCCCCAGCATTTT.

The chain recombines TRBV11-2 with TRBJ1-3; D possibly corresponds to TRBD1 (5 bases). Trimming pared 4 bases from V and 9 bases from J, leaving 16 bases between. Germline CDR1 reads SGHAT; CDR2 reads FQNNGV. This CDR3 has 14 amino acids. The CDR3 loop reads CASSSAGGTGTIYF. The CDR3 bases are TGTGCCAGCAGCTCCGCCGGGGGGACGGGCACCATATATTTT.

This clone has only one observation. This rearrangement joins TRBV10-3 to TRBJ2-5; 9 positions agree with TRBD1. V shed 6 bases and J 4 bases; nucleotides not matched to a gene: 6. The CDR3 sequence is 14 residues long. From germline, CDR1 is ENHRY and CDR2 SYGVKD. CDR3 amino acids: CAIRGTGRGETQYF. In DNA, the CDR3 is TGTGCCATCAGGGGGACAGGGCGAGGAGAGACCCAGTACTTC.